The 10 T cell receptor beta chains below were found in one sample sequenced in a study of T cell responses to AZD1222 COVID-19 vaccine. The method was immunoSEQ multiplex PCR; TCRdb's version includes in-frame clones alone and lacks a portion of them. Here the sample spans around 100,000 clones, 75% to 95% being singletons. The sample was peripheral blood, taken on day 0 of AZD1222 vaccination. The origin of the receptors is an adult in good health.

This clone was counted a single time. The chain has TRBV9 and TRBJ2-5, with no clear D. CDR3 size: 16 residues. CDR1 and CDR2 from the germline V gene are SGDLS and YYNGEE. V lost 0 bases and J 4 bases, leaving 16 bases between the germline ends. The CDR3 loop reads CASSVDPWIEGETQYF. CDR3 DNA: TGTGCCAGCAGCGTAGACCCCTGGATAGAAGGAGAGACCCAGTACTTC. Supplemented by reference TRBV9 and TRBJ2-5, the full variable domain reads DSGVTQTPKHLITATGQRVTLRCSPRSGDLSVYWYQQSLDQGLQFLIQYYNGEERAKGNILERFSAQQFPDLHSELNLSSLELGDSALYFCASSVDPWIEGETQYFGPGTRLLVL.

This clone was recorded only once. CDR3 protein: CATSDPSGPGETQYF. The CDR3 coding sequence is TGTGCCACCAGTGACCCGTCGGGGCCCGGGGAGACCCAGTACTTC. V gene TRBV24-1 combines with J gene TRBJ2-5; D is possibly TRBD1 or TRBD2 (5 bases each). The CDR3 has 15 residues. Trimming took off 4 bases at V and 5 bases at J, with 16 bases between the two ends. Germline V gives CDR1 KGHDR, CDR2 SFDVKD.

The CDR3 is CASSPRDRWADTQYF. As DNA, the CDR3 is TGTGCCAGCAGCCCCCGGGACAGGTGGGCAGATACGCAGTATTTT. This chain uses TRBV7-2 with TRBJ2-3; 8 bases fit TRBD1. This CDR3 has 15 residues. The V gene's germline CDR1 is SGHTA and CDR2 FQGNSA. V was clipped by 5 bases and J by 4 bases; unmatched bases: 8.

The chain has TRBV9 and TRBJ2-1; the match to TRBD2 covers 8 bases. Per germline, CDR1 SGDLS and CDR2 YYNGEE. The CDR3 runs 15 residues. V lost 0 bases, J lost 9 bases, and 8 bases stayed unmatched. Here the CDR3 reads CASSVGSGGMGEQFF. In DNA, the CDR3 is TGTGCCAGCAGCGTAGGGAGCGGGGGTATGGGTGAGCAGTTCTTC.

As DNA, the CDR3 is TGTGCCAGCAGCCCAGGACTAGCCTACACCGGGGAGCTGTTTTTT. This encodes CASSPGLAYTGELFF. This sequence joins TRBV11-2 and TRBJ2-2, with 8 nucleotides matching TRBD2. The length of the CDR3 is 15 residues. Germline V CDR1 and CDR2: SGHAT, FQNNGV. The ends lost 5 bases at V and 3 bases at J; junction bases unmatched: 5.

This clone was picked up one time. The chain couples TRBV30 to TRBJ1-3; no definite D call. The CDR3 has 13 residues. Trimming took off 1 base at V and 8 bases at J, with 12 bases between the two ends. CDR1 and CDR2 (germline): GTSNPN, SVGIG (reference sequence). CDR3 protein: CAWSGSLRDTIYF. CDR3 DNA sequence: TGTGCCTGGAGTGGGAGTCTGAGGGACACCATATATTTT.

V and J are TRBV29-1 and TRBJ2-1, with TRBD2 matching over 7 bases. The CDR3 covers 12 residues. In germline, CDR1 is SQVTM, CDR2 ANQGSEA. J lost 7 bases, V lost 6 bases, and 6 bases had no gene match. As DNA, the CDR3 is TGCAGCGTGACCCTAGCGGTGAATGAGCAGTTCTTC. This gives the protein CSVTLAVNEQFF.

The chain joins TRBV9 to TRBJ2-4; D is perhaps TRBD1 or TRBD2 (5 bases each). This CDR3 is 15 amino acids long. V was trimmed by 1 base and J by 0 bases, leaving 8 bases between them. CDR1 is SGDLS and CDR2 is YYNGEE in the germline V gene. The CDR3 loop is CASSVFGTAKNIQYF. The CDR3 bases are TGTGCCAGCAGCGTATTCGGGACAGCCAAAAACATTCAGTACTTC.

This chain's CDR3 is CASTDRPLTGNEQYF. The CDR3, as DNA: TGTGCCAGCACCGATCGACCCCTGACAGGGAACGAGCAGTACTTC. The chain joins TRBV2 to TRBJ2-7; 7 bases agree with TRBD1. The CDR3 contains 15 residues. Germline CDR1 and CDR2: SNHLY and FYNNEI. The V and J ends lost 7 bases and 5 bases, in that order; junction bases with no gene match: 14.

The rearrangement joins TRBV9 to TRBJ1-5; D ambiguous. There are 11 residues in the CDR3. Germline assignment: CDR1 SGDLS and CDR2 YYNGEE. The V end was cut by 7 bases, the J end by 4 bases, with 6 bases between. CDR3 amino acids: CASGRNQPQHF. For the CDR3, the DNA is TGTGCCAGCGGCAGGAATCAGCCCCAGCATTTT.